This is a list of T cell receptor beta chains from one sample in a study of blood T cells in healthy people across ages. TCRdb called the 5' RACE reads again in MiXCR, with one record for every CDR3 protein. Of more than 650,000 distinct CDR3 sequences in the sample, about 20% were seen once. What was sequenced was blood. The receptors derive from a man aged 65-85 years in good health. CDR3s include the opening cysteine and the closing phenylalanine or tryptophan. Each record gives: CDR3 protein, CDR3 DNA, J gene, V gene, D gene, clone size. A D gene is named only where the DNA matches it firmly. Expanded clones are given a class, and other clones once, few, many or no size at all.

CASSQWDSNQPQHF,TGTGCCAGCAGCCAATGGGATAGCAATCAGCCCCAGCATTTT,TRBJ1-5,TRBV4-2,.,.
CSAGTAFNQPQHF,TGCAGTGCAGGGACGGCCTTCAATCAGCCCCAGCATTTT,TRBJ1-5,TRBV20-1,.,few
CASSRRTGDNEKFF,TGTGCCAGCTCACGACGGACAGGGGATAATGAGAAGTTCTTC,TRBJ2-5,TRBV18,TRBD1,few
CATSDREKQETQYF,TGTGCCACCAGCGACCGGGAGAAACAAGAGACCCAGTACTTC,TRBJ2-5,TRBV15,.,few
CASSLNEGTEQFF,TGTGCCAGCAGTTTAAATGAGGGGACTGAGCAGTTCTTC,TRBJ2-1,TRBV12-3/TRBV12-4,.,few
CASSLGLPDTGELFF,TGTGCCAGCAGCTTGGGTCTTCCCGACACCGGGGAGCTGTTTTTT,TRBJ2-2,TRBV5-6,.,.
CASRRGNIQYF,TGTGCCAGCAGGCGCGGAAACATTCAGTACTTC,TRBJ2-4,TRBV6-5,.,.
CSVVRLAGVYNEQFF,TGCAGCGTCGTGCGACTAGCGGGAGTCTACAATGAGCAGTTCTTC,TRBJ2-1,TRBV29-1,TRBD2,once
CSVGADNTEAFF,TGCAGCGTTGGGGCAGACAACACTGAAGCTTTCTTT,TRBJ1-1,TRBV29-1,.,.
CASRLQTGALKTQYF,TGTGCCAGCAGACTTCAGACGGGGGCTTTGAAGACCCAGTACTTC,TRBJ2-5,TRBV3-1,.,few
CASSQEPGRLNTEAFF,TGTGCCAGCAGCCAAGAGCCAGGGAGATTGAACACTGAAGCTTTCTTT,TRBJ1-1,TRBV4-2,.,few